This TCR beta chain was found in a study of cytomegalovirus exposure and HLA in healthy donors. Across the whole study: There were 350 to 400 genotyped donors. Of these, about 86% fell in the genetic ancestry cluster associated with self-reported Caucasian donors. Study-level findings and limits: Previous analysis showed most TCR beta V segments were productive about 87% or about 30% of the time. Associated with cytomegalovirus, according to the listing, were 150 to 200 TCR beta chains. It was reported that TCR beta sequences correctly inferred the HLA-A and HLA-B alleles for most subjects.

Turning to this clone: Antigen: not known.

The germline V and J ends were trimmed by 4 bases and 7 bases, with 13 bases remaining between them. Germline V gene lookup returns CDR1 SGHAT and CDR2 FQNNGV. The CDR3 runs to 13 residues. It was with 60 Vbeta and 13 Jbeta primers that the PCR ran. Clones were sequenced by immunoSEQ multiplex PCR, and TCRdb holds only the in-frame ones, with some missing. The sample carries 200,000 to 300,000 clones, roughly 84% recorded once. This chain uses TRBV11-2 with TRBJ1-2, with unresolved D. Sequencing was done on a sample of PBMCs. The TCR originated in a girl aged 2-9 years in good health and CMV-seronegative. CDR3 sequence reads: CASSSPTGGGYTF. The CDR3, as DNA: TGTGCCAGCAGCTCCCCGACCGGAGGTGGCTACACCTTC.